This passage covers 22 T cell receptor beta chains from one sample sequenced in a study of shared clonotypes between healthy human individuals. Data came from immunoSEQ multiplex PCR; TCRdb stores just in-frame clones and leaves some out. The sample includes 2 million to 2.5 million clones, 90% to 97% of them seen just once. Material: naive CD4+ T cells sorted from blood. Subset denoted: CD45RA+ positively selected. These receptor sequences come from a man younger than 35 in good health.

The chain uses TRBV7-2 and TRBJ2-7, with TRBD1 as a possible D gene (5 bases). Germline CDR1 and CDR2: SGHTA and FQGNSA. V dropped 2 bases and J dropped 4 bases, with 15 bases sitting between them. There are 15 residues in the CDR3. DNA of the CDR3: TGTGCCAGCAGCTTAATCGGCCAGGGTTATTACGAGCAGTACTTC. This encodes CASSLIGQGYYEQYF. Full variable domain (missing parts from reference TRBV7-2 and TRBJ2-7): GAGVSQSPSNKVTEKGKDVELRCDPISGHTALYWYRQSLGQGLEFLIYFQGNSAPDKSGLPSDRFSAERTGGSVSTLTIQRTQQEDSAVYLCASSLIGQGYYEQYFGPGTRLTVT.

This clone showed up just once. This chain uses TRBV10-3 with TRBJ2-7, with 9 positions matching TRBD2. The CDR3 runs 15 residues. The junction had 2 bases not matched to a gene; V was cut back by 0 bases and J by 2 bases. Germline V lookup: CDR1 ENHRY, CDR2 SYGVKD. The CDR3 DNA follows: TGTGCCATCAGTGAGTCGCTAGCGGGGCCCTACGAGCAGTACTTC. This translates into CAISESLAGPYEQYF.

The chain recombines TRBV10-2 with TRBJ1-5; possible D gene TRBD1, 5 bases. V shed 0 bases and J shed 9 bases, with 12 bases lying between them. Per the germline V gene, CDR1 is WSHSY and CDR2 is SAAADI. This CDR3 comprises 14 residues. The CDR3 is CASSESVGGRPQHF. Written as DNA, the CDR3 is TGCGCCAGCAGTGAGTCTGTTGGGGGAAGGCCCCAGCATTTT.

CDR3 nucleotides: TGTGCCAGCAGCCGGACAGCAAGCTCTGGAAACACCATATATTTT. Translation: CASSRTASSGNTIYF. The J gene is TRBJ1-3, the V gene TRBV7-9, with D possibly matching TRBD1 (6 bases). The CDR3 is 15 residues long. CDR1 is SEHNR and CDR2 is FQNEAQ in the germline V gene (reference sequence). The V gene lost 5 bases and the J gene lost 0 bases, with 11 bases spanning the gap.

The J gene is TRBJ1-5, the V gene TRBV5-1; weak D call: TRBD1 (5 bases). Trimming stripped 0 bases from V and 3 bases from J, with 10 bases between. The CDR3 consists of 15 residues. The germline gives CDR1 SGHRS, CDR2 YFSETQ. The DNA of the CDR3 is TGCGCCAGCAGCTTGGATGACAGACCCAATCAGCCCCAGCATTTT. It translates to CASSLDDRPNQPQHF.

J is TRBJ2-1 and V is TRBV5-4; D perhaps matches TRBD2 (6 bases). V shed 0 bases and J shed 7 bases, with 14 bases lying between them. This CDR3 is built from 15 residues. Germline values: CDR1 SGHNT, CDR2 YYREEE (reference sequence). The CDR3 here is CASSLDGWGVNEQFF. For the CDR3, the DNA is TGTGCCAGCAGCTTGGATGGCTGGGGGGTAAATGAGCAGTTCTTC.

The chain has TRBV5-4 and TRBJ2-5; 12 bases map to TRBD2. Germline V lookup: CDR1 SGHNT, CDR2 YYREEE (reference sequence). Losses at the gene ends were 5 bases for V and 3 bases for J; bases not matched to a gene: 5. This CDR3 has 15 residues. The CDR3, as DNA: TGTGCCAGCAGGTCTAGCGGGAGGGCCGAAGAGACCCAGTACTTC. It translates to CASRSSGRAEETQYF. The full variable domain, completed using reference TRBV5-4 and TRBJ2-5, is ETGVTQSPTHLIKTRGQQVTLRCSSQSGHNTVSWYQQALGQGPQFIFQYYREEENGRGNFPPRFSGLQFPNYSSELNVNALELDDSALYLCASRSSGRAEETQYFGPGTRLLVL.

This clone was counted between two and nine times. The CDR3, as DNA: TGCGCCAGCACCTCTGACAGGGTAGCCCTCATCCACTATGGCTACACCTTC. This codes for CASTSDRVALIHYGYTF. The rearrangement uses TRBV10-1 and TRBJ1-2, with 7 bases fitting TRBD1. In germline, CDR1 is WNHNN, CDR2 SYGVQD (reference sequence). The CDR3 runs 17 residues. V shed 7 bases, J shed 3 bases, and the junction held 17 bases outside the gene matches.

J is TRBJ2-5 and V is TRBV9; tentatively, D is TRBD1 or TRBD2 (5 bases each). Germline loops: CDR1 SGDLS, CDR2 YYNGEE. Trimming left V 0 bases short and J 3 bases short, with 9 bases between. This CDR3 contains 14 residues. CDR3 DNA sequence: TGTGCCAGCAGCGTAGGGGACCTAGAAGAGACCCAGTACTTC. Its translation is CASSVGDLEETQYF.

As concerns this clone: A much larger clonotype is one base distant, so this may be a read error. Within the sample, other DNA sequences also encode this same CDR3. The chain recombines TRBV11-3 with TRBJ2-3; D gene uncertain. Trimming removed 5 bases from V and 5 bases from J, with 5 bases in between. The length of the CDR3 is 11 residues. CDR1 and CDR2 (germline): SGHNT, YENEEA. The CDR3 DNA sequence: TGTGCCAGCAGCGTAGGAGATACGCAGTATTTT. Translation: CASSVGDTQYF.

This chain uses TRBV7-2 with TRBJ2-4; D may be TRBD1 (5 bases). This CDR3 has 17 residues. The germline V and J ends were trimmed by 5 bases and 3 bases, with 20 bases remaining between them. Germline V gene lookup returns CDR1 SGHTA and CDR2 FQGNSA. The CDR3 protein is CASSTDRSLSDKNIQYF. The CDR3 nucleotides read TGTGCCAGCAGCACCGACAGATCCTTATCGGACAAAAACATTCAGTACTTC.

The count of this clone is one. The V call is TRBV9, the J call TRBJ2-2; the D is unclear. Trimming shortened V by 4 bases and J by 2 bases, and 15 bases separated the two germline ends. CDR3 size: 16 residues. Germline values: CDR1 SGDLS, CDR2 YYNGEE. The CDR3 reads CASSPFVLVNTGELFF. CDR3 sequence (DNA): TGTGCCAGCAGCCCATTCGTGCTGGTTAACACCGGGGAGCTGTTTTTT.

The chain couples TRBV19 to TRBJ2-2, with D perhaps TRBD2 (7 bases). The CDR3 extends over 16 amino acids. CDR1 and CDR2 from the germline V gene are LNHDA and SQIVND (reference sequence). V lost 3 bases, J lost 2 bases, and 13 bases lay in between. In nucleotides, the CDR3 is TGTGCCAGTAGTATTCCCGGGGGGCGAAACACCGGGGAGCTGTTTTTT. It encodes CASSIPGGRNTGELFF.

CDR3 bases: TGTGCCAGTAGTCCCGGGACAGGGTGTTACGGGGAGCTGTTTTTT. Translation gives CASSPGTGCYGELFF. The rearrangement links TRBV19 to TRBJ2-2, with TRBD1 matching 9 bases. From germline, CDR1 is LNHDA and CDR2 SQIVND (reference sequence). Trimming cost V 5 bases and J 7 bases; bases outside gene matches: 8. This CDR3 region has 15 residues.

This chain connects TRBV5-1 to TRBJ2-7; 10 positions match TRBD1. Germline values: CDR1 SGHRS, CDR2 YFSETQ. This CDR3 comprises 15 residues. Germline trimming cut 4 bases from V and 5 bases from J; bases unmatched to any gene: 9. The CDR3 nucleotides are TGCGCCAGCAGCGACCGGGACAGGGGCCCCCACGAGCAGTACTTC. Its protein is CASSDRDRGPHEQYF.

This clone was recorded only once. The chain links TRBV11-2 to TRBJ2-5; no firm D call. CDR1 is SGHAT and CDR2 is FQNNGV in the germline V gene. V lost 5 bases, J lost 7 bases, and 17 bases lay in between. This CDR3 region has 14 residues. The CDR3 bases are TGTGCCAGCAGCCTGGCACGTACGGATGGGACCCAGTACTTC. This gives the protein CASSLARTDGTQYF.

The chain has TRBV5-4 and TRBJ1-3; D remains ambiguous. The length of the CDR3 is 16 residues. Germline lookup yields CDR1 SGHNT and CDR2 YYREEE (reference sequence). With 4 bases removed from V and 0 bases from J, the gap between germline ends came to 14 bases. The CDR3 protein is CASSADRFSSGNTIYF. The CDR3 bases are TGTGCCAGCAGCGCGGACCGCTTTAGCTCTGGAAACACCATATATTTT. Looking up the rest from reference TRBV5-4 and TRBJ1-3 gives the full variable domain: ETGVTQSPTHLIKTRGQQVTLRCSSQSGHNTVSWYQQALGQGPQFIFQYYREEENGRGNFPPRFSGLQFPNYSSELNVNALELDDSALYLCASSADRFSSGNTIYFGEGSWLTVV.

This chain links TRBV9 with TRBJ2-5, with 7 positions matching TRBD2. V lost 2 bases, J lost 5 bases, and 9 bases stayed unmatched. CDR3 length: 15 amino acids. Germline lookup yields CDR1 SGDLS and CDR2 YYNGEE. CDR3 in DNA: TGTGCCAGCAGCGTCGGGGGGAATAGGGAGGAGACCCAGTACTTC. It yields the protein CASSVGGNREETQYF.

The rearrangement uses TRBV6-5 and TRBJ1-1, with 7 bases lining up with TRBD1. CDR1 is MNHEY and CDR2 is SVGAGI in the germline V gene. This CDR3 is built from 14 residues. Unmatched junction bases numbered 5, after V lost 5 bases and J lost 2 bases. CDR3 nucleotide sequence: TGTGCCAGCAGTCGGGGACAGCACAACACTGAAGCTTTCTTT. Translated, it gives CASSRGQHNTEAFF.

The chain carries TRBV6-6 and TRBJ2-7, with 11 bases fitting TRBD2. The ends lost 2 bases at V and 7 bases at J; junction bases unmatched: 7. The CDR3 is made up of 15 amino acids. The germline gives CDR1 MNHNY, CDR2 SVGAGI (reference sequence). The CDR3 loop is CASSYDLAGGGEQYF. Here the CDR3 DNA reads TGTGCCAGCAGTTACGATCTAGCGGGAGGTGGAGAGCAGTACTTC.

Turning to this clone: The germline gene is not matched at one end of the junction; a read error may be the cause. This sequence joins TRBV11-2 and TRBJ2-5, with 11 bases matching TRBD2. Germline V CDR1 and CDR2: SGHAT, FQNNGV. The CDR3 covers 17 residues. CDR3 amino acids: CASSNTLTSGVQETQYF. CDR3 coding DNA: TGCGCCAGCAGCAATACCTTGACTAGCGGGGTCCAAGAGACCCAGTACTTC.

The gene calls are TRBV30 and TRBJ2-5, with 11 bases matching TRBD1. With the DNA end fitting TRBJ2-7 better, the J assignment may be wrong. Germline V gene sequence: CDR1 GTSNPN, CDR2 SVGIG (reference sequence). The CDR3 has 16 residues. CDR3 residues: CAWVLGGTGGSYEQYF. CDR3 bases: TGTGCCTGGGTGTTGGGAGGGACAGGGGGCTCCTACGAGCAGTACTTC.